Listed here are 4 T cell receptor beta chains from one sample, sequenced in a study of shared clonotypes between healthy human individuals. Assay: immunoSEQ multiplex PCR; the TCRdb copy retains only in-frame clones and omits some. The table includes about 590,000 clones, over 95% detected once. CD45RO-negative, CCR7-positively selected cells formed the naive CD8 fraction, excluding terminally differentiated effector memory CD45RA+ cells. The specimen sequenced was naive CD8+ T cells sorted from blood. The receptors were sampled from a woman aged 25-40 years in good health.

This chain links TRBV4-1 with TRBJ2-2; possibly TRBD1 for D (6 bases). Looked up from germline, CDR1 is MGHRA and CDR2 is YSYEKL. The V and J ends lost 3 bases and 4 bases respectively, with 12 bases between them. The CDR3 is made up of 15 amino acids. The CDR3 sequence: CASSHAGTLTGELFF. CDR3 coding DNA: TGCGCCAGCAGCCACGCCGGGACACTCACCGGGGAGCTGTTTTTT.

The chain uses TRBV7-9 and TRBJ1-4; no firm D call. This CDR3 region has 16 residues. V lost 0 bases, J lost 3 bases, and 11 bases lay in between. Germline V gives CDR1 SEHNR, CDR2 FQNEAQ (reference sequence). The CDR3 DNA sequence: TGTGCCAGCAGCTTAGCCGGAGTGTGGGCTAATGAAAAACTGTTTTTT. Amino acid sequence: CASSLAGVWANEKLFF.

The chain has TRBV28 and TRBJ2-7; tentatively, D is TRBD2 (5 bases). CDR3 length: 12 residues. Trimming removed 4 bases at V and 5 bases at J, with 9 bases between. Germline CDR1 reads MDHEN; CDR2 reads SYDVKM. CDR3 sequence: CASSWTSNEQYF. CDR3 nucleotide sequence: TGTGCCAGCAGTTGGACTTCCAACGAGCAGTACTTC.

This rearrangement joins TRBV19 to TRBJ2-1; D not resolved. This CDR3 comprises 12 residues. Germline assignment: CDR1 LNHDA and CDR2 SQIVND (reference sequence). Trimming removed 1 base from V and 5 bases from J, with 3 bases in between. CDR3 loop: CASSIVHNEQFF. The CDR3 DNA reads as TGTGCCAGTAGTATAGTCCACAATGAGCAGTTCTTC.